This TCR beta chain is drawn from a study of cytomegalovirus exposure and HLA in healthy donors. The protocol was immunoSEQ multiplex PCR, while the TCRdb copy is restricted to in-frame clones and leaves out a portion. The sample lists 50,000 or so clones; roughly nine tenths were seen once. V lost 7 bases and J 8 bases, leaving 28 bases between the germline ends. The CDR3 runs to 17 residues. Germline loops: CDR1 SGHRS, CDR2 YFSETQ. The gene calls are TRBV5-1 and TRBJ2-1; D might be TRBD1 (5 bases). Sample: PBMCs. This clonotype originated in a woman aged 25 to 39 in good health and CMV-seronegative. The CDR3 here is CASRKDSTGIVRDEQFF. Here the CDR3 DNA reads TGCGCCAGCCGCAAAGATTCAACAGGAATCGTAAGGGATGAGCAGTTCTTC.